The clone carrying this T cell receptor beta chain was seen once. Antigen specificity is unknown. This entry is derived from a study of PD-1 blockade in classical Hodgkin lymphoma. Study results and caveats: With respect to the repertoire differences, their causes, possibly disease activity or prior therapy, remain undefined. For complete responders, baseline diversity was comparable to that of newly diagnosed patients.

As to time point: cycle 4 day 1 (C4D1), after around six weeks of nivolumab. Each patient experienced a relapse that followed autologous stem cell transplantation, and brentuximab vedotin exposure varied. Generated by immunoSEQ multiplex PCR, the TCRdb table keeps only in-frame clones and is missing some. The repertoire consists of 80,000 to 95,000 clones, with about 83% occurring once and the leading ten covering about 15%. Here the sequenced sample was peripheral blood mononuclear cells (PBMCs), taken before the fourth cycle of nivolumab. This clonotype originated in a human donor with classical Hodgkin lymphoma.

CDR3 sequence reads: CASSLGRASETQYF. CDR3 DNA: TGTGCCAGCAGCCTCGGGAGGGCCAGTGAGACCCAGTACTTC. This chain uses TRBV7-2 with TRBJ2-5, with 8 nucleotides matching TRBD2. CDR1 is SGHTA and CDR2 is FQGNSA in the germline V gene. V lost 5 bases and J lost 5; bases outside the gene matches: 7. The CDR3 runs to 14 residues.